The 8 T cell receptor beta chains reported below all come from one sample, sequenced in a study of PD-1 blockade in classical Hodgkin lymphoma. Libraries were prepared by immunoSEQ multiplex PCR; TCRdb keeps only in-frame clonotypes and omits some of them. The repertoire holds about 40,000 clones, approximately 71% seen once, with less than 4% in the top ten. Every one of the patients relapsed after autologous stem cell transplantation (brentuximab vedotin exposure was variable). Specimen: peripheral blood mononuclear cells (PBMCs), collected at baseline. The receptors shown here come from a human donor with classical Hodgkin lymphoma.

This clone was seen a few times. V is TRBV5-4 and J is TRBJ2-2; no clear D. Germline V gene data show CDR1 as SGHNT and CDR2 as YYREEE (reference sequence). V shed 1 base and J shed 4 bases, with 8 bases lying between them. CDR3 length: 14 amino acids. The CDR3 region is CASSLSAGTGELFF. For the CDR3, the DNA is TGTGCCAGCAGCTTGTCCGCCGGCACCGGGGAGCTGTTTTTT.

The chain recombines TRBV6-5 with TRBJ1-2, with D perhaps TRBD1 (5 bases). The CDR3 is 15 residues long. CDR1 MNHEY and CDR2 SVGAGI come from the germline V gene. Trimming stripped 4 bases from V and 5 bases from J, with 17 bases between. The CDR3 coding sequence is TGTGCCAGCAGTTTAAGTTCACGGGGGATTTATGGCTACACCTTC. Protein sequence: CASSLSSRGIYGYTF.

In this sample, this clone turned up a few times. This chain joins TRBV11-3 and TRBJ1-5; D remains unclear. Germline V gene lookup returns CDR1 SGHNT and CDR2 YENEEA. Trimming removed 0 bases at V and 2 bases at J, with 8 bases between. The CDR3 runs to 15 residues. The CDR3 DNA is TGTGCCAGCAGCTTAGAAATCCAGGGCAATCAGCCCCAGCATTTT. Protein sequence: CASSLEIQGNQPQHF.

The chain links TRBV6-4 to TRBJ2-3, with 9 bases that match TRBD2. V gave up 2 bases and J gave up 0 bases; unmatched junction bases: 3. Germline V gene lookup returns CDR1 MRHNA and CDR2 SNTAGT. The CDR3 has 16 residues. As DNA, the CDR3 is TGTGCCAGCAGTGACGTGGCGGGGGGGAGCACAGATACGCAGTATTTT. Protein sequence: CASSDVAGGSTDTQYF.

The DNA for the CDR3 is TGTGCCACGTTCAGCGGGAACAAATACAATGAGCAGTTCTTC. Residues: CATFSGNKYNEQFF. V is TRBV15 and J is TRBJ2-1; TRBD2 aligns across 7 bases. Germline V gives CDR1 LNHNV, CDR2 YYDKDF (reference sequence). The V segment lost 9 bases and the J segment 4 bases; nucleotides outside the gene matches: 9. CDR3 length: 14 residues.

V is TRBV7-3 and J is TRBJ2-1, with TRBD1 matching over 8 bases. Germline V gives CDR1 SGHTA, CDR2 FQGTGA. This CDR3 has 16 residues. Trimming removed 5 bases from V and 6 bases from J; junction bases left unmatched: 12. DNA of the CDR3: TGTGCCAGCAGCGCTGGAGACAGGGGAAGCTCCAATGAGCAGTTCTTC. It encodes CASSAGDRGSSNEQFF.

The genes are TRBV6-5 and TRBJ2-5; D remains ambiguous. Trimming shortened V by 3 bases and J by 0 bases, and 5 bases separated the two germline ends. This CDR3 contains 13 residues. Per the germline V gene, CDR1 is MNHEY and CDR2 is SVGAGI. For the CDR3, the DNA is TGTGCCAGCAGTTATACCTACCAAGAGACCCAGTACTTC. Translation: CASSYTYQETQYF.

The V and J genes are TRBV27 and TRBJ2-2, with unresolved D. The CDR3 runs to 16 residues. V lost 0 bases and J lost 7, with 15 bases in between. Germline V CDR1 and CDR2: MNHEY, SMNVEV (reference sequence). This CDR3 is CASSLSVVRVGGELFF. Written as DNA, the CDR3 is TGTGCCAGCAGTTTATCGGTAGTAAGGGTCGGCGGGGAGCTGTTTTTT.